Listed below are T cell receptor beta chains from one sample, sequenced in a study of OX40 agonist ivuxolimab in advanced cancers. The assay was immunoSEQ multiplex PCR, and TCRdb's table has in-frame clones only and misses some. The profile shows tens of thousands of clones, around four fifths of them singletons. Sample: CD4+ or CD8+ T cells sorted from blood, taken in a trial of the OX40 agonist ivuxolimab. The receptors shown here come from an adult with an advanced solid tumor such as melanoma, head and neck, liver or kidney cancer. Each CDR3 is given with its conserved first and last residue. Each record gives: J gene, V gene, D gene, clone size, CDR3 DNA, CDR3 protein. The D gene is left open where the match is weak. A row's size may be missing; if present it is once, few, many or a size class.

J: TRBJ1-5
V: TRBV18
D: -
size: -
DNA: TGTGCCAGCTCACCACAGGGAGGGGGTAATCAGCCCCAGCATTTT
CDR3: CASSPQGGGNQPQHF

J: TRBJ2-7
V: TRBV10-3
D: TRBD1
size: -
DNA: TGTGCCATCAGTGACCCGGACAGGCGAGCCTCATACGAGCAGTACTTC
CDR3: CAISDPDRRASYEQYF

J: TRBJ1-1
V: TRBV7-2
D: -
size: -
DNA: TGTGCCAGCAGCTTACCCGGGGCGCGGGCTTTCTTT
CDR3: CASSLPGARAFF

J: TRBJ2-3
V: TRBV4-2
D: TRBD2
size: medium-sized
DNA: TGTGCCAGCAGCCAATACAGGGGGGCTAGCGGGAGTTCAGATACGCAGTATTTT
CDR3: CASSQYRGASGSSDTQYF

J: TRBJ1-1
V: TRBV19
D: -
size: medium-sized
DNA: TGTGCCAGTGGACTGATGAACACTGAAGCTTTCTTT
CDR3: CASGLMNTEAFF

J: TRBJ2-3
V: TRBV11-2
D: -
size: -
DNA: TGTGCCAGCAGCTTAGGTTGGGATACGCAGTATTTT
CDR3: CASSLGWDTQYF

J: TRBJ2-7
V: TRBV7-2
D: TRBD2
size: -
DNA: TGTGCCAGCAGCTTGACGGTGCCTAGCGGGAGTGTGTCCTACGAGCAGTACTTC
CDR3: CASSLTVPSGSVSYEQYF

J: TRBJ2-1
V: TRBV19
D: TRBD2
size: -
DNA: TGTGCCAGTAGTATAGATGAGGGGCTAGCGGTTAGCTCCTACAATGAGCAGTTCTTC
CDR3: CASSIDEGLAVSSYNEQFF

J: TRBJ2-6
V: TRBV18
D: TRBD2
size: once
DNA: TGTGCCAGCTCACCCCGGGCCTCTAGCGGAACCTCTGGGGCCAACGTCCTGACTTTC
CDR3: CASSPRASSGTSGANVLTF

J: TRBJ2-7
V: TRBV20-1
D: TRBD1
size: -
DNA: TGCAGTGCTGGGGACAGGGGGCAGTACTTC
CDR3: CSAGDRGQYF

J: TRBJ1-2
V: TRBV6-5
D: TRBD1
size: -
DNA: TGTGCCAGCAGTTACTCAAGACAGGGGATCTATGGCTACACCTTC
CDR3: CASSYSRQGIYGYTF

J: TRBJ2-4
V: TRBV27
D: TRBD1
size: -
DNA: TGTGCCAGCAGTTTCTCACCCGGACAGGAAAACATTCAGTACTTC
CDR3: CASSFSPGQENIQYF

J: TRBJ2-5
V: TRBV29-1
D: TRBD1
size: -
DNA: TGCAGCGTTGGGGCAGGGGGTTCGGGAGAGACCCAGTACTTC
CDR3: CSVGAGGSGETQYF

J: TRBJ2-7
V: TRBV27
D: TRBD1
size: -
DNA: TGTGCCAGTACTCCAGGGCCAGGGGGAATCTACGAGCAGTACTTC
CDR3: CASTPGPGGIYEQYF